Listed below are T cell receptor beta chains from one sample, sequenced in a study of T cells of healthy individuals. TCRdb ran MiXCR on the 5' RACE reads and lists one entry per CDR3 protein. The profile shows tens of thousands of distinct CDR3 sequences, about 4.8% of them singletons. These receptors were taken from a female donor in good health. Both conserved end residues are part of each CDR3. Fields, in order: D gene, V gene, clone size, J gene, CDR3 protein, CDR3 DNA. A D gene is named only where the DNA matches it firmly. Only some rows state a clone size, as once, few, many or a class for expanded clones.

>.|TRBV6-1|.|TRBJ1-5
CASKLDGLESAQHF
TGTGCCAGCAAACTCGACGGCCTGGAATCAGCCCAGCATTTT
>TRBD2|TRBV2|many|TRBJ2-7
CASSPTSGSPYEQYF
TGTGCCAGCAGTCCAACTAGCGGAAGCCCCTACGAGCAGTACTTC
>.|TRBV7-9|.|TRBJ1-1
CASSTGLGRGTEAFF
TGTGCCAGCAGCACAGGGTTGGGGCGAGGCACTGAAGCTTTCTTT
>.|TRBV7-8|many|TRBJ2-5
CASSYQQGYQETQYF
TGTGCCAGCAGCTACCAACAGGGTTACCAAGAGACCCAGTACTTC
>.|TRBV6-2/TRBV6-3|.|TRBJ1-2
CASIQGGTSIYGYTF
TGTGCCAGCATCCAAGGAGGGACTTCTATCTATGGCTACACCTTC
>TRBD2|TRBV6-5|few|TRBJ2-3
CASSSMTSGFTDTQYF
TGTGCCAGCAGTTCTATGACTAGCGGATTCACAGATACGCAGTATTTT
>.|TRBV30|.|TRBJ1-1
CAWITWGARSTEAFF
TGTGCCTGGATCACCTGGGGGGCGAGGAGCACTGAAGCTTTCTTT
>TRBD2|TRBV9|many|TRBJ2-5
CASSGGTSEETQYF
TGTGCCAGCAGCGGCGGGACTAGCGAAGAGACCCAGTACTTC
>.|TRBV2|many|TRBJ2-1
CASSQIKGQFF
TGTGCCAGCAGTCAAATAAAGGGGCAGTTCTTC
>.|TRBV4-3|.|TRBJ2-2
CASSQDAQGGRTGELFF
TGCGCCAGCAGCCAAGATGCGCAGGGGGGCCGAACCGGGGAGCTGTTTTTT
>TRBD1|TRBV4-2|few|TRBJ2-7
CASSQGDRGSYEQYF
TGTGCCAGCAGCCAAGGGGACAGGGGGAGTTACGAGCAGTACTTC
>TRBD2|TRBV3-1|few|TRBJ2-1
CASSATAGGESNEQFF
TGTGCCAGCAGCGCCACAGCGGGGGGTGAGAGCAATGAGCAGTTCTTC
>.|TRBV2|many|TRBJ2-1
CASSATGVVNEQFF
TGTGCCAGCAGTGCAACGGGAGTAGTCAATGAGCAGTTCTTC
>TRBD2|TRBV6-5|many|TRBJ2-3
CASSPGRGRVVFAQYF
TGTGCCAGCAGCCCAGGCCGCGGGAGGGTGGTTTTTGCGCAGTATTTT
>TRBD2|TRBV7-3|many|TRBJ2-1
CASSLGLAGGADEQFF
TGTGCCAGCAGCTTGGGACTAGCGGGAGGTGCGGATGAGCAGTTCTTC
>.|TRBV4-1|many|TRBJ1-4
CASSFTGSPNEKLFF
TGCGCCAGCAGCTTCACAGGTTCCCCCAATGAAAAACTGTTTTTT
>.|TRBV12-3/TRBV12-4|few|TRBJ2-2
CASSPRPDTGELFF
TGTGCCAGCAGCCCTCGACCCGACACCGGGGAGCTGTTTTTT
>.|TRBV6-2/TRBV6-3|few|TRBJ1-6
CASSYGPANSPLHF
TGTGCCAGCAGTTACGGGCCAGCGAATTCACCCCTCCACTTT
>TRBD1|TRBV2|many|TRBJ1-5
CASTQEGQGNQPQHF
TGTGCCAGCACTCAAGAGGGACAGGGGAATCAGCCCCAGCATTTT
>.|TRBV2|.|TRBJ1-4
CASSFHRGASGEKLFF
TGTGCCAGCAGTTTTCACCGGGGCGCGAGTGGAGAAAAACTGTTTTTT
>.|TRBV7-9|few|TRBJ2-7
CASSFSGTGGHEQYF
TGTGCCAGCAGCTTTTCCGGGACCGGAGGCCACGAGCAGTACTTC
>.|TRBV7-2|many|TRBJ2-1
CASSFDKRLEQFF
TGTGCCAGCAGCTTTGACAAGAGGCTTGAGCAGTTCTTC
>TRBD2|TRBV4-1|many|TRBJ2-7
CASSQALRPGLAGATTLYEQYF
TGCGCCAGCAGCCAAGCTTTACGGCCGGGACTAGCGGGAGCGACGACTTTGTACGAGCAGTACTTC
>TRBD2|TRBV7-2|few|TRBJ2-1
CASTDQASGSNEQFF
TGTGCCAGCACCGACCAGGCTAGCGGGAGCAATGAGCAGTTCTTC
>.|TRBV7-9|few|TRBJ1-1
CASPGLSNTEAFF
TGTGCCAGCCCTGGGCTCTCGAACACTGAAGCTTTCTTT
>TRBD1|TRBV6-2/TRBV6-3|many|TRBJ1-4
CASSYLQGNEKLFF
TGTGCCAGCAGTTACCTACAGGGGAATGAAAAACTGTTTTTT
>TRBD2|TRBV6-5|many|TRBJ2-3
CASSSPAGRTDTQYF
TGTGCCAGCAGTTCCCCAGCGGGAAGGACAGATACGCAGTATTTT
>.|TRBV5-1|many|TRBJ2-3
CASNWGPTDTQYF
TGCGCCAGCAACTGGGGGCCAACAGATACGCAGTATTTT
>.|TRBV18|.|TRBJ1-5
CASSRTGGTDQPQHF
TGTGCCAGCTCAAGGACGGGTGGTACCGATCAGCCCCAGCATTTT
>TRBD2|TRBV4-3|medium-sized|TRBJ2-2
CASSQGSSGRNTGELFF
TGCGCCAGCAGCCAAGGGTCTAGCGGGAGGAACACCGGGGAGCTGTTTTTT
>.|TRBV6-6|.|TRBJ1-4
CASRRQVNEKLFF
TGTGCCAGCAGACGACAGGTTAATGAAAAACTGTTTTTT
>TRBD1|TRBV4-1|many|TRBJ1-5
CASSQVPDRENQPQHF
TGCGCCAGCAGCCAAGTTCCGGACAGGGAAAATCAGCCCCAGCATTTT
>.|TRBV9|.|TRBJ1-1
CASSVRWGSEAFF
TGTGCCAGCAGCGTCAGATGGGGGAGTGAAGCTTTCTTT
>.|TRBV29-1|many|TRBJ1-2
CSVEGSGGGGGYTF
TGCAGCGTTGAAGGTTCGGGGGGCGGGGGCGGCTACACCTTC
>TRBD1|TRBV5-1|many|TRBJ1-1
CASSLGQGETEAFF
TGCGCCAGCAGCTTGGGACAGGGTGAAACTGAAGCTTTCTTT
>.|TRBV7-2|many|TRBJ2-3
CASRPLYRDTQYF
TGTGCCAGCAGACCCCTATACAGAGATACGCAGTATTTT
>.|TRBV28|few|TRBJ2-1
CASTRGGPHNEQFF
TGTGCCAGCACGAGAGGGGGTCCCCACAATGAGCAGTTCTTC
>.|TRBV20-1|few|TRBJ2-5
CSARAGAAGEGQETQYF
TGCAGTGCTAGGGCTGGGGCGGCGGGCGAGGGCCAAGAGACCCAGTACTTC
>TRBD2|TRBV30|many|TRBJ2-2
CAWSVTSGNTGELFF
TGTGCCTGGAGTGTGACTAGCGGAAACACCGGGGAGCTGTTTTTT
>.|TRBV7-2|many|TRBJ1-1
CASSYRPDTEAFF
TGTGCCAGCAGCTACCGACCGGACACTGAAGCTTTCTTT
>TRBD2|TRBV29-1|many|TRBJ2-1
CSGRGGGGNEQFF
TGCAGCGGGCGGGGGGGCGGCGGGAACGAGCAGTTCTTC
>TRBD2|TRBV7-2|few|TRBJ2-7
CASSQWGGGTTYEQYF
TGTGCCAGCAGCCAATGGGGGGGAGGTACTACCTACGAGCAGTACTTC
>.|TRBV7-2|many|TRBJ2-5
CASSLTVKRETQYF
TGTGCCAGCAGCTTGACGGTAAAACGAGAGACCCAGTACTTC
>.|TRBV15|many|TRBJ2-1
CATSRDLGFHEQFF
TGTGCCACCAGCAGAGATCTAGGCTTCCATGAGCAGTTCTTC
>.|TRBV12-2|many|TRBJ2-1
CASRLAVMEGRSYNEQFF
TGTGCAAGTCGCTTAGCGGTAATGGAGGGGAGGTCCTACAATGAGCAGTTCTTC
>.|TRBV30|.|TRBJ1-5
CAWSVGGRNQPQHF
TGTGCCTGGAGTGTAGGGGGACGGAATCAGCCCCAGCATTTT
>.|TRBV30|few|TRBJ1-5
CAWSVQENQPQHF
TGTGCCTGGAGTGTACAGGAAAATCAGCCCCAGCATTTT
>.|TRBV29-1|many|TRBJ2-7
CSVGLRLHSISEQYF
TGCAGCGTTGGGCTTCGACTCCATAGCATCTCCGAGCAGTACTTC
>.|TRBV20-1|.|TRBJ1-1
CSASNNLGAFF
TGCAGTGCGAGTAACAACCTCGGAGCTTTCTTT
>TRBD2|TRBV4-2|many|TRBJ2-3
CASSQETSGRGWADTQYF
TGTGCCAGCAGCCAAGAAACTAGCGGGAGGGGATGGGCAGATACGCAGTATTTT
>.|TRBV4-2|many|TRBJ1-3
CASSQDAGNGNTIYF
TGTGCCAGCAGCCAAGACGCAGGCAATGGAAACACCATATATTTT
>TRBD2|TRBV20-1|.|TRBJ2-1
CSASATSGVHDEQFF
TGCAGTGCTAGTGCTACTAGCGGAGTCCACGATGAGCAGTTCTTC
>.|TRBV20-1|few|TRBJ2-6
CSAATGHSGANVLTF
TGCAGTGCCGCTACAGGGCACTCTGGGGCCAACGTCCTGACTTTC
>.|TRBV7-2|many|TRBJ1-2
CASSLALDRRANYGYTF
TGTGCCAGCAGCTTAGCCCTGGACCGTCGGGCTAACTATGGCTACACCTTC
>.|TRBV29-1|few|TRBJ2-7
CSVEDGETGGSYEQYF
TGCAGCGTTGAAGATGGGGAGACAGGAGGTTCCTACGAGCAGTACTTC
>.|TRBV25-1|few|TRBJ1-5
CASSESTVNQPQHF
TGTGCCAGCAGTGAATCTACAGTCAATCAGCCCCAGCATTTT
>TRBD2|TRBV20-1|.|TRBJ2-5
CSARGGGETQYF
TGCAGTGCTAGGGGGGGGGGAGAGACCCAGTACTTC
>TRBD1|TRBV28|few|TRBJ1-4
CASSPPGTGGYLMEKLFF
TGTGCCAGCAGTCCCCCCGGGACAGGGGGCTATCTAATGGAAAAACTGTTTTTT